These 25 T cell receptor beta chains originate from one sample sequenced in a study of T-cell reconstitution after alpha-beta-depleted transplantation in children. Unique molecular identifiers featured in how the TCRbeta library was prepared. TCRdb re-called the PCR reads with MiXCR, one entry per CDR3 protein. The sample comprises 400,000 to 500,000 distinct CDR3 sequences, around 9.9% of which are singletons, and nearly 5.5% rests with the top ten. Sequenced material: PBMCs from the stem cell graft donor, taken from the stem cell graft. The source of these receptors is a human donor who donated a stem cell graft to a child with acute myeloid leukemia.

This clonotype appeared a single time. The rearrangement uses TRBV4-1 and TRBJ1-1, with D uncertain. Trimming cost V 3 bases and J 1 base, with 12 bases left between them. This CDR3 has 15 residues. Looked up from germline, CDR1 is MGHRA and CDR2 is YSYEKL. The CDR3 bases are TGCGCCAGCAGCCACTTAGGACGTACGAACACTGAAGCTTTCTTT. Residues: CASSHLGRTNTEAFF.

This chain connects TRBV7-3 to TRBJ2-5, with 9 bases identical to TRBD2. With 1 base clipped from V and 2 bases from J, the junction kept 2 bases outside the gene matches. Germline V gene sequence: CDR1 SGHTA, CDR2 FQGTGA. This CDR3 has 15 amino acids. For the CDR3, the DNA is TGTGCCAGCAGCTTAAAAGCGGGGGGACAAGAGACCCAGTACTTC. Amino acid sequence: CASSLKAGGQETQYF.

The chain has TRBV20-1 and TRBJ1-2; no clear D gene. This CDR3 is 12 amino acids long. Germline assignment: CDR1 DFQATT and CDR2 SNEGSKA (reference sequence). Trimming took off 6 bases at V and 6 bases at J, with 14 bases between the two ends. CDR3 in amino acids: CSARTIRDGYTF. The DNA of the CDR3 is TGCAGTGCAAGGACGATCCGCGATGGCTACACCTTC.

The chain couples TRBV6-2 or TRBV6-3 to TRBJ2-5; D possibly matches TRBD1 or TRBD2 (5 bases each). The CDR3 has 11 residues. Trimming pared 2 bases from V and 7 bases from J, leaving 5 bases between. Germline CDR1 and CDR2: MNHEY and SVGEGT. The CDR3 coding sequence is TGTGCCAGCAGTTACGGGGGGACCCAGTACTTC. Protein sequence: CASSYGGTQYF.

V usage is TRBV7-6 and J usage is TRBJ2-7, with no clear D. In germline, CDR1 is SGHVS, CDR2 FNYEAQ. The CDR3 covers 14 residues. Trimming stripped 5 bases from V and 5 bases from J, with 16 bases between. The CDR3 sequence is CASSNERYPDEQYF. The CDR3 nucleotides read TGTGCCAGCAGCAACGAACGGTACCCCGACGAGCAGTACTTC.

This clonotype was picked up many times. For the CDR3, the DNA is TGTGCCAGCAGCAAATCGCTTAGCACAGATACGCAGTATTTT. Protein sequence: CASSKSLSTDTQYF. V and J are TRBV9 and TRBJ2-3; D gene uncertain. This CDR3 contains 14 residues. V was pared by 4 bases and J by 0 bases, with 9 bases between. Germline CDR1 reads SGDLS; CDR2 reads YYNGEE.

This clonotype has more than one count but fewer than ten. CDR3 loop: CSARGTSGGLETQYF. As DNA, the CDR3 is TGCAGTGCTAGAGGGACTAGCGGGGGGCTCGAGACCCAGTACTTC. The chain links TRBV20-1 to TRBJ2-5, with 14 nucleotides matching TRBD2. Germline loops: CDR1 DFQATT, CDR2 SNEGSKA (reference sequence). The CDR3 covers 15 residues. V lost 1 base to trimming and J lost 5 bases; unmatched junction nucleotides: 3.

In its sample, this clonotype was seen a few times. The rearrangement links TRBV7-9 to TRBJ2-5; D is possibly TRBD1 or TRBD2 (5 bases each). The length of the CDR3 is 16 residues. Germline assignment: CDR1 SEHNR and CDR2 FQNEAQ (reference sequence). Trimming cost V 6 bases and J 5 bases, with 22 bases left between them. CDR3 coding DNA: TGTGCCAGCAGATCCATCCGGGACCCCGTGGGGGAGACCCAGTACTTC. Its protein product is CASRSIRDPVGETQYF.

The rearrangement joins TRBV12-3 or TRBV12-4 to TRBJ1-5; tentatively, D is TRBD1 (5 bases). CDR3 length equals 14 residues. V was shortened by 6 bases and J by 5 bases, with 14 bases between the two germline ends. In nucleotides, the CDR3 is TGTGCCAGCAGACGGGACTCAATCGATCAGCCCCAGCATTTT. This sequence encodes CASRRDSIDQPQHF.

This clonotype was seen many times. The rearrangement joins TRBV5-1 to TRBJ2-7, with a weak D call TRBD2 (7 bases). Germline V lookup: CDR1 SGHRS, CDR2 YFSETQ. The CDR3 runs to 15 residues. V was shortened by 0 bases and J by 2 bases, with 12 bases between the two germline ends. Here the CDR3 DNA reads TGCGCCAGCAGCTTGGACGGGGGGCAAGCCTACGAGCAGTACGTC. It translates to CASSLDGGQAYEQYV.

This clonotype was seen a handful of times. The CDR3 DNA is TGCGCCAGCAGCTTGGCGCCAGGGACAGCTAACTATGGCTACACCTTC. Translation gives CASSLAPGTANYGYTF. The J gene is TRBJ1-2, the V gene TRBV5-1; 7 bases match TRBD1. The CDR3 length is 16 residues. Germline CDR1 SGHRS, CDR2 YFSETQ. J was trimmed by 0 bases and V by 0 bases; bases with no gene match: 5.

This clonotype showed up many times. This chain uses TRBV5-1 with TRBJ2-5; no clear D. From germline, CDR1 is SGHRS and CDR2 YFSETQ. Trimming stripped 7 bases from V and 2 bases from J, with 12 bases between. There are 13 residues in the CDR3. The DNA of the CDR3 is TGCGCCAGCCCCTTCGCCCGACAAGAGACCCAGTACTTC. This encodes CASPFARQETQYF.

This clonotype has only a few counts. The chain has TRBV2 and TRBJ2-1; D gene unclear. The CDR3 sequence is 14 residues long. The V and J ends lost 8 bases and 5 bases respectively, with 16 bases between them. Germline V gives CDR1 SNHLY, CDR2 FYNNEI. DNA for the CDR3: TGTGCCAGCGGGGTCCCGTTTGTTCACAATGAGCAGTTCTTC. It translates to CASGVPFVHNEQFF.

This clonotype was picked up many times. The chain combines TRBV5-1 with TRBJ2-7; the D gene is possibly TRBD1 (7 bases). The CDR3 consists of 15 residues. CDR1 and CDR2 (germline): SGHRS, YFSETQ. Trimming cost V 0 bases and J 0 bases, with 10 bases left between them. The CDR3 is CASSLGQGGSYEQYV. The CDR3 nucleotides are TGCGCCAGCAGCTTGGGGCAGGGGGGCTCCTACGAGCAGTACGTC.

In this sample, this clonotype turned up a few times. V and J are TRBV5-1 and TRBJ2-7; D is unresolved. The ends were cut back, 2 bases at V and 0 bases at J, with 15 bases in the middle. The CDR3 covers 16 residues. Looked up from germline, CDR1 is SGHRS and CDR2 is YFSETQ. CDR3 DNA: TGCGCCAGCAGCTTCCGTCCGGGCTCTAGCTCCTACGAGCAGTACTTC. Translation gives CASSFRPGSSSYEQYF.

The chain uses TRBV27 and TRBJ2-3; 10 bases line up with TRBD1. Germline V gene data show CDR1 as MNHEY and CDR2 as SMNVEV (reference sequence). With 5 bases clipped from V and 3 bases from J, the junction kept 5 bases outside the gene matches. The CDR3 has 15 amino acids. CDR3 sequence: CASSRQGAGTDTQYF. For the CDR3, the DNA is TGTGCCAGCAGTAGACAGGGGGCAGGTACAGATACGCAGTATTTT.

This chain uses TRBV14 with TRBJ2-1, with 9 bases matching TRBD2. In germline, CDR1 is SGHDN, CDR2 FVKESK. With V trimmed by 6 bases and J by 6 bases, 9 bases remained unmatched. The CDR3 has 15 amino acids. The chain's CDR3 is CASSRGGGNINEQFF. CDR3 nucleotides: TGTGCCAGCAGTCGCGGGGGGGGGAACATCAATGAGCAGTTCTTC.

The V gene is TRBV7-8, the J gene TRBJ2-2; 12 bases line up with TRBD2. CDR1 and CDR2 from the germline V gene are SGHVS and FQNEAQ. Losses at the gene ends were 3 bases for V and 0 bases for J; bases not matched to a gene: 5. The CDR3 runs 18 residues. The CDR3 DNA reads as TGTGCCAGCAGCTTGACGACTAGCGGGGGAGCGAACACCGGGGAGCTGTTTTTT. Its translation is CASSLTTSGGANTGELFF.

This chain joins TRBV21-1 and TRBJ2-5; the table's D call TRBD1 went unverified against the DNA. TRBV21-1 is noted as a pseudogene. CDR3 length: 15 residues. The CDR3 region is CASSTGQRVLETQYF. The CDR3, as DNA: TGTGCCAGCAGCACAGGACAGCGAGTGTTAGAGACCCAGTACTTC.

This clonotype was observed at least ten times. The genes are TRBV12-3 or TRBV12-4 and TRBJ2-3, with 10 bases fitting TRBD2. The CDR3 covers 15 residues. J was trimmed by 0 bases and V by 7 bases; bases with no gene match: 4. This chain's CDR3 is CASNLAGGSTDTQYF. As DNA, the CDR3 is TGTGCCAGCAACTTAGCGGGGGGAAGCACAGATACGCAGTATTTT.

This clonotype has a handful of counts. The chain combines TRBV5-6 with TRBJ2-3, with D hard to call. Germline-derived CDR1 and CDR2 are SGHDT and YYEEEE. The V and J ends lost 0 bases and 2 bases respectively, with 19 bases between them. This CDR3 region has 18 residues. CDR3 nucleotides: TGTGCCAGCAGCTTGGCCTTGGCGGCAGCTTGGAACACAGATACGCAGTATTTT. Translated, it gives CASSLALAAAWNTDTQYF. Supplemented by reference TRBV5-6 and TRBJ2-3, the full variable domain reads DAGVTQSPTHLIKTRGQQVTLRCSPKSGHDTVSWYQQALGQGPQFIFQYYEEEERQRGNFPDRFSGHQFPNYSSELNVNALLLGDSALYLCASSLALAAAWNTDTQYFGPGTRLTVL.

The V call is TRBV5-1, the J call TRBJ2-5, with TRBD1 matching 11 bases. Germline lookup yields CDR1 SGHRS and CDR2 YFSETQ. J lost 2 bases, V lost 0 bases, and 9 bases had no gene match. CDR3 length: 18 amino acids. For the CDR3, the DNA is TGCGCCAGCAGCTTGGGAGGACAGGGGGCTTATGAACAAGAGACCCAGTACTTC. It yields the protein CASSLGGQGAYEQETQYF.

This clonotype was counted many times. The chain carries TRBV12-3 or TRBV12-4 and TRBJ2-2, with TRBD2 matching 8 bases. The CDR3 has 18 amino acids. Germline trimming cut 6 bases from V and 1 base from J; bases unmatched to any gene: 13. The CDR3 sequence is CASSSTAGVTRNTGELFF. The CDR3 DNA reads as TGTGCCAGCAGCTCTACAGCGGGGGTGACAAGGAACACCGGGGAGCTGTTTTTT.

The V gene is TRBV6-2 or TRBV6-3, the J gene TRBJ2-2; D gene ambiguous. The V and J ends lost 7 bases and 7 bases respectively, with 13 bases between them. Germline assignment: CDR1 MNHEY and CDR2 SVGEGT. This CDR3 has 13 residues. The DNA for the CDR3 is TGTGCCAGCACCTACGCTTGGGGCGGGGAGCTGTTTTTT. This gives the protein CASTYAWGGELFF.

This clonotype showed up just a few times. The rearrangement joins TRBV7-2 to TRBJ2-5, with D unclear. The V gene lost 5 bases and the J gene lost 1 base, with 8 bases spanning the gap. This CDR3 is 13 amino acids long. Germline V gene data show CDR1 as SGHTA and CDR2 as FQGNSA. The CDR3 nucleotides are TGTGCCAGCAGCCTTACACGCCAAGAGACCCAGTACTTC. Its protein product is CASSLTRQETQYF.